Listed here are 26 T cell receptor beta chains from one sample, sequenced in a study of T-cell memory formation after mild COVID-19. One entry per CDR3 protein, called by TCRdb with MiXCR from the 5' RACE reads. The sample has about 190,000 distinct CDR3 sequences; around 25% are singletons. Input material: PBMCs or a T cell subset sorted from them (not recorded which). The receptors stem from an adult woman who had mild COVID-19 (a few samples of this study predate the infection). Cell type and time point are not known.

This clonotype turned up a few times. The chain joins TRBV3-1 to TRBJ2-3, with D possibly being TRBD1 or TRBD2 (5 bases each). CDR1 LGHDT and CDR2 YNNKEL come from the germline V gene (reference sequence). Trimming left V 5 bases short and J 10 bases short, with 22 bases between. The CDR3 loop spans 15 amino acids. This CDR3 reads CASSFRGISPSSQYF. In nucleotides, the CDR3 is TGTGCCAGCAGCTTCCGGGGCATTTCCCCATCATCGCAGTATTTT.

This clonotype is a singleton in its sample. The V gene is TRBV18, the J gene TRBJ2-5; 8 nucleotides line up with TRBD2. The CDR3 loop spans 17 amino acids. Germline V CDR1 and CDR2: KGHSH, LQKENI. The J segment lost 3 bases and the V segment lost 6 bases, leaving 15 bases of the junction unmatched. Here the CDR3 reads CASSSLTSGHGEETQYF. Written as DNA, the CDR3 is TGTGCCAGCTCTTCCCTTACTAGCGGCCATGGAGAAGAGACCCAGTACTTC.

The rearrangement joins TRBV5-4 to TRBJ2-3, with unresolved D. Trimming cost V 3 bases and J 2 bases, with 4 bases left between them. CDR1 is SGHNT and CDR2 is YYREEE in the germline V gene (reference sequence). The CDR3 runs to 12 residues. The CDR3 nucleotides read TGTGCCAGCAGCTACCCCACAGATACGCAGTATTTT. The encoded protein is CASSYPTDTQYF.

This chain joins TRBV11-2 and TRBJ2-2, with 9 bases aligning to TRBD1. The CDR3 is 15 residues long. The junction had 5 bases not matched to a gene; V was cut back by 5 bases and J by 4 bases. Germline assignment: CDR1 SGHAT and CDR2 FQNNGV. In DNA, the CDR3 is TGTGCCAGCAGCCTCAGGACAGGGGCCACCGGGGAGCTGTTTTTT. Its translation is CASSLRTGATGELFF.

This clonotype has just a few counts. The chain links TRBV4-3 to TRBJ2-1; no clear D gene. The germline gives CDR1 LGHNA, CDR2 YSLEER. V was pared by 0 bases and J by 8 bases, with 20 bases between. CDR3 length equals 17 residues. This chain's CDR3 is CASSQEVVLVLIDEQFF. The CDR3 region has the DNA TGCGCCAGCAGCCAAGAGGTGGTATTAGTTCTTATCGATGAGCAGTTCTTC.

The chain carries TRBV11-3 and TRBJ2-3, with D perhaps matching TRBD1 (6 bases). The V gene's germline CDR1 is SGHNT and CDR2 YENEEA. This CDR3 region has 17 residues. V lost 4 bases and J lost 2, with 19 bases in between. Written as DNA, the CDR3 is TGTGCCAGCAGCTCCCCCGTCAGGGGACGGATCACAGATACGCAGTATTTT. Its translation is CASSSPVRGRITDTQYF.

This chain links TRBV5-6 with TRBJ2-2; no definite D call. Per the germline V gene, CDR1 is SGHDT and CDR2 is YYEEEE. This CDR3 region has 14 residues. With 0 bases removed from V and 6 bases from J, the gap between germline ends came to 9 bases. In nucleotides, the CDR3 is TGTGCCAGCAGCTTGGCGGGTTTCTCCGGGGAGCTGTTTTTT. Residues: CASSLAGFSGELFF.

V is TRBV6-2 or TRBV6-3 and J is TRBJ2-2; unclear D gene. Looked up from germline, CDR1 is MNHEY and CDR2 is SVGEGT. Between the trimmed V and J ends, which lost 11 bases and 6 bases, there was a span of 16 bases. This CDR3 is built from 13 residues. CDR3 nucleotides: TGTGCCGTCCGCAAGGGATCCTCCGGGGAGCTGTTTTTT. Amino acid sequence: CAVRKGSSGELFF.

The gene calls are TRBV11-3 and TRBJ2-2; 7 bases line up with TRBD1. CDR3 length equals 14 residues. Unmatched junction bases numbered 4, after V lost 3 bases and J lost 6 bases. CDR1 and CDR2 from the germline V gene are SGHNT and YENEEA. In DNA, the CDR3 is TGTGCCAGCAGCTTGACAGGGAGTGCCGGGGAGCTGTTTTTT. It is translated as CASSLTGSAGELFF.

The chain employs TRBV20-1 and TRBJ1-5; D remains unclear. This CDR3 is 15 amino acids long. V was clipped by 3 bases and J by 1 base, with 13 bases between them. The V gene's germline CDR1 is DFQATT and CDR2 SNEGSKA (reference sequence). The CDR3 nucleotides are TGCAGTGCTAGTAGTACGGGTATCAGCAATCAGCCCCAGCATTTT. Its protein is CSASSTGISNQPQHF.

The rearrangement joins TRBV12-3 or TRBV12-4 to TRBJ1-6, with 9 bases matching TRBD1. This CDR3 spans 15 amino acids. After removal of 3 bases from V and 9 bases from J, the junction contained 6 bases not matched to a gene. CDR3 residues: CASSLDRGGGSPLHF. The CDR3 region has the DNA TGTGCCAGCAGTTTGGACAGGGGAGGTGGTTCACCCCTCCACTTT.

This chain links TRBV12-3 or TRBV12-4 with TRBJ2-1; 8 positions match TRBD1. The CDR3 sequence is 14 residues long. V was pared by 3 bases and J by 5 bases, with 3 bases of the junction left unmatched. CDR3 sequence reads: CASSLDRVNNEQFF. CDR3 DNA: TGTGCCAGCAGTTTGGACAGGGTAAACAATGAGCAGTTCTTC.

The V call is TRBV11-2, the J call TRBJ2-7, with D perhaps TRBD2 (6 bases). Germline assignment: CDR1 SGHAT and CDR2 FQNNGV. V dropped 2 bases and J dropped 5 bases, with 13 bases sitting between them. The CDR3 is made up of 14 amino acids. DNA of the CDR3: TGTGCCAGCAGCTTATACTCTAGCGCTCACGAGCAGTACTTC. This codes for CASSLYSSAHEQYF. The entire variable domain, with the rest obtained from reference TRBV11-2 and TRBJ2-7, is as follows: EAGVAQSPRYKIIEKRQSVAFWCNPISGHATLYWYQQILGQGPKLLIQFQNNGVVDDSQLPKDRFSAERLKGVDSTLKIQPAKLEDSAVYLCASSLYSSAHEQYFGPGTRLTVT.

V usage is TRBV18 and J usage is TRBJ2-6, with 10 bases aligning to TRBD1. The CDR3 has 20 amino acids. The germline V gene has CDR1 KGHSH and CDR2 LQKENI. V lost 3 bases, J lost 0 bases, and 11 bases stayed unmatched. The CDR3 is CASSPPNPGQGISGANVLTF. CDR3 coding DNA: TGTGCCAGCTCACCTCCCAACCCGGGACAGGGGATCTCTGGGGCCAACGTCCTGACTTTC.

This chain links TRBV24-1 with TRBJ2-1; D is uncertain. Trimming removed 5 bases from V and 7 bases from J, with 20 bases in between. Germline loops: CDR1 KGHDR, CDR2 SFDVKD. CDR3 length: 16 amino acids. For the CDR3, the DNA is TGTGCCACCAGTGGTAGACCCACCTTCTACGAGAATGAGCAGTTCTTC. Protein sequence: CATSGRPTFYENEQFF.

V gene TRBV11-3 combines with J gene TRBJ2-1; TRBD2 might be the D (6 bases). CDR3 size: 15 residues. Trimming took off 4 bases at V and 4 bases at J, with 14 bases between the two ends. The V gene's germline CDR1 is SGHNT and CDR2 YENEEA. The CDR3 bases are TGTGCCAGCAGCTGGGGACTTAGGGATTACAATGAGCAGTTCTTC. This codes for CASSWGLRDYNEQFF.

The CDR3: CASSLTVETPLHF. The CDR3 DNA follows: TGTGCCAGCAGTTTAACAGTCGAGACACCCCTCCACTTT. V is TRBV7-8 and J is TRBJ1-6; the D is unclear. The CDR3 spans 13 residues. The germline V gene encodes CDR1 SGHVS and CDR2 FQNEAQ. V lost 6 bases and J 11 bases, leaving 14 bases between the germline ends.

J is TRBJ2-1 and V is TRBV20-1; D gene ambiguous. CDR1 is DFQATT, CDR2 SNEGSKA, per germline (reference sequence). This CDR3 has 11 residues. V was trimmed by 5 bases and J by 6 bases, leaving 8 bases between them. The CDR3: CSAEGINEQFF. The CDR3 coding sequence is TGCAGTGCTGAAGGAATCAATGAGCAGTTCTTC.

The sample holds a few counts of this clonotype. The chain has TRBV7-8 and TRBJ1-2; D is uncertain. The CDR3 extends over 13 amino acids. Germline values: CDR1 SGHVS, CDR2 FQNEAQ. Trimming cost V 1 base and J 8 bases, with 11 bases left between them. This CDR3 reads CASSLVPRQGYTF. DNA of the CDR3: TGTGCCAGCAGCTTAGTCCCGCGGCAAGGCTACACCTTC.

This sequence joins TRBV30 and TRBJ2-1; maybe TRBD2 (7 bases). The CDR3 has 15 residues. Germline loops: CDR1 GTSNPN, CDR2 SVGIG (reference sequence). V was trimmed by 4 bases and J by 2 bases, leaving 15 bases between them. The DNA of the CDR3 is TGTGCCTGGACCCGAACGGGGGGCCCCTACAATGAGCAGTTCTTC. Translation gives CAWTRTGGPYNEQFF.

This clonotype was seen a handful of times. As DNA, the CDR3 is TGCGCCAGCAGCGCATGGCAGGGCCTACCGAACACTGAAGCTTTCTTT. It specifies CASSAWQGLPNTEAFF. The chain combines TRBV5-1 with TRBJ1-1; tentatively, D is TRBD1 (5 bases). CDR1 and CDR2 from the germline V gene are SGHRS and YFSETQ. The CDR3 has 16 amino acids. The V end was cut by 4 bases, the J end by 1 base, with 17 bases between.

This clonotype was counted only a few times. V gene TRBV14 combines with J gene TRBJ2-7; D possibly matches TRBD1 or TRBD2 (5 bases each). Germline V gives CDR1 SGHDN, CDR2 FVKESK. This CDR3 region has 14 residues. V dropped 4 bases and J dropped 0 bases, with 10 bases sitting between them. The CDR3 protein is CASSRDLSSYEQYF. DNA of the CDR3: TGTGCCAGCAGCCGGGACCTCTCCTCCTACGAGCAGTACTTC.

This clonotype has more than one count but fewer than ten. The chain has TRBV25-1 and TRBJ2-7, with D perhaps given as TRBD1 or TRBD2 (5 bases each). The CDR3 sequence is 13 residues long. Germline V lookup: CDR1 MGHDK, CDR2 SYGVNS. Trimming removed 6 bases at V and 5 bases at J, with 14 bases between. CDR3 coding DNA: TGTGCCAGCAGGGATCCAGGGACGCACGAGCAGTACTTC. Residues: CASRDPGTHEQYF.

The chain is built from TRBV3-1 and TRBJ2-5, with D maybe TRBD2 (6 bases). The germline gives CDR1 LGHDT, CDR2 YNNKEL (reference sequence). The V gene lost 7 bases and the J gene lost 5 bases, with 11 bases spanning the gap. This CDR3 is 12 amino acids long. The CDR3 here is CASNGGRETQYF. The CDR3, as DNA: TGTGCCAGCAACGGGGGTCGGGAGACCCAGTACTTC.

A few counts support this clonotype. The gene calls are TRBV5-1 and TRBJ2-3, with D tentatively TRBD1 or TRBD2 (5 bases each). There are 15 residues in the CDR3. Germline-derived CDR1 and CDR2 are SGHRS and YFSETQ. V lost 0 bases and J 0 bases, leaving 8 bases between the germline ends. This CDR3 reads CASSLVGPSTDTQYF. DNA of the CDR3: TGCGCCAGCAGCTTGGTGGGACCTAGCACAGATACGCAGTATTTT.

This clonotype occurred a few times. The CDR3 nucleotides read TGTGCCAGCAGACTAAGTCGGCTAGCGGGAGCCACAGATACGCAGTATTTT. This gives the protein CASRLSRLAGATDTQYF. J is TRBJ2-3 and V is TRBV7-9, with 10 bases aligning to TRBD2. The CDR3 is 17 residues long. V was clipped by 6 bases and J by 2 bases; unmatched bases: 11. Germline loops: CDR1 SEHNR, CDR2 FQNEAQ (reference sequence).